In its sample, the clone carrying this T cell receptor beta chain was seen a few times. This CDR3 has 15 residues. Looked up from germline, CDR1 is LGHNA and CDR2 is YSLEER. The V gene lost 2 bases and the J gene lost 7 bases, with 14 bases spanning the gap. A process of 5'RACE template switching, which added a universal primer site and UMIs, was used to make TCR cDNA. From the 5' RACE reads, TCRdb called clonotypes with MiXCR, one entry per CDR3 protein. The sample records just under 600,000 distinct CDR3 sequences, approximately 12% being singletons. The data were obtained in a study of T cells after yellow fever vaccination.

The receptor's source is a man under 40 who received the YFV17D yellow fever vaccine. V and J are TRBV4-3 and TRBJ2-2; D might be TRBD1 or TRBD2, each matching 5 bases. The sample in question was PBMCs, obtained on the day of the yellow fever booster vaccination. CDR3 in amino acids: CASSQSGTAFGELFF. Here the CDR3 DNA reads TGCGCCAGCAGCCAATCCGGGACGGCGTTCGGGGAGCTGTTTTTT.